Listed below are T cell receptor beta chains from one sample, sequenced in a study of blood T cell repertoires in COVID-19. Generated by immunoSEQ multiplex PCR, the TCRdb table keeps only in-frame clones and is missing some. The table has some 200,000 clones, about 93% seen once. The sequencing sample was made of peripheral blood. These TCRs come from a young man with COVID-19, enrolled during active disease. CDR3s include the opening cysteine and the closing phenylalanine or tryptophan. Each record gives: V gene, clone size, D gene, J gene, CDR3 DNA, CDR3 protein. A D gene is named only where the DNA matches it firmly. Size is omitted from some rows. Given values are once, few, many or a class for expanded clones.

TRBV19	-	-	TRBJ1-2	TGTGCCAGTAGTATAGATGGACAGCGGGGGGTCTATGGCTACACCTTC	CASSIDGQRGVYGYTF
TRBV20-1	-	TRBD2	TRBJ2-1	TGCAGTGCTAGTGCCCCTAGCGGGGGAAATGAGCAGTTCTTC	CSASAPSGGNEQFF
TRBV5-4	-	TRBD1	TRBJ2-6	TGTGCCAGCAGCTTGGGGGGACAGGGGACCGGGGCCAACGTCCTGACTTTC	CASSLGGQGTGANVLTF
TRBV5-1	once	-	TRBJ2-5	TGCGCCAGCAGCTTGGCCTCAGGGCGCCTCGACCGGTCCCAGTACTTC	CASSLASGRLDRSQYF
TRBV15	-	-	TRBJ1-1	TGTGCCACCAGCCGCGAAAGCGTATTGCAGCGGAACACTGAAGCTTTCTTT	CATSRESVLQRNTEAFF
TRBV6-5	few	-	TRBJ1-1	TGTGCCAGCAGGCAACAGGTATCGAACACTGAAGCTTTCTTT	CASRQQVSNTEAFF
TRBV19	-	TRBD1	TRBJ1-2	TGTGCCAGTAGTGCCCCCTCACTTACAGGGGGCAACTATGGCTACACCTTC	CASSAPSLTGGNYGYTF
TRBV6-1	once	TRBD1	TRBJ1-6	TGTGCCAGCAGTGAAGGGGACAGGGTCCATTCACCCCTCCACTTT	CASSEGDRVHSPLHF
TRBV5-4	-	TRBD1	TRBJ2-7	TGTGCCAGCAGCCGGGACAGGGCCAGCGAGCAGTACTTC	CASSRDRASEQYF
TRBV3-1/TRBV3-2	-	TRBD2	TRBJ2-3	TGTGCCAGCAGCCCTAGCGGTAACACAGATACGCAGTATTTT	CASSPSGNTDTQYF